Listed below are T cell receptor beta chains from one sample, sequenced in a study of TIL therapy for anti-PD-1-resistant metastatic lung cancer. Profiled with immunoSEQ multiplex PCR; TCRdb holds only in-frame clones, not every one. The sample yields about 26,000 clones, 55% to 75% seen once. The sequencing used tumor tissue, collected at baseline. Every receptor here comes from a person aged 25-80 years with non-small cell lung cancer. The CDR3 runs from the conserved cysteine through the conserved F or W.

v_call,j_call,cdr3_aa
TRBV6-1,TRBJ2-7,CASSEASMALLYEQYF
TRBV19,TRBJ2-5,CASSTEETQYF
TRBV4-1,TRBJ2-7,CASSHHTGEQYF
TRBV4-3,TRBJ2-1,CASSQEWTGTNEQFF
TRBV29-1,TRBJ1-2,CSVEGVDYGYTF
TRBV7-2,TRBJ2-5,CASSLVLQETQYF
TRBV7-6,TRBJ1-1,CASSQDRGFTEAFF
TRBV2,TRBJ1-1,CASRKGTSLTEAFF
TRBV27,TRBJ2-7,CASSLTMVRQGGSYEQYF
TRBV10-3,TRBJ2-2,CAISPSARAGAGELFF
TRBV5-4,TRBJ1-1,CASFPQGNTEAFF
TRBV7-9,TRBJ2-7,CASSHTGTSGTYEQYF
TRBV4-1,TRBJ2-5,CASSQDRAQRGAGTQYF
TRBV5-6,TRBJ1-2,CASSLKGADGYTF
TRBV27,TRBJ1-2,CASSLSSGNSIYGYTF
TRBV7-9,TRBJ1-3,CASSEGQGLGNTIYF
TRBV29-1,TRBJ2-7,CSVDGDFNEQYF
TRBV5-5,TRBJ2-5,CASSSTGLAGASTQYF